This TCR beta chain was profiled in a study of blood T cell repertoires in COVID-19. Looking at the study overall: Researchers got acute and convalescent COVID-19 samples from the United States, Italy and Spain.

Original handling: How many nucleated cells were present was estimated from reference gene primer amplification. Using immunoSEQ multiplex PCR, the repertoire was profiled, and TCRdb retains in-frame clones only, with some absent. Clonal size and the V and J genes are those of that table, whereas D and trimming came from the DNA. In the table there are some 160,000 clones, around 90% of which are singletons. Germline CDR1 is SEHNR and CDR2 is FQNEAQ (reference sequence). The CDR3 totals 13 residues. The V and J ends lost 1 base and 7 bases respectively, with 5 bases between them. One Seattle source followed patients from active infection through their disease course.

The sample comprised peripheral blood. This TCR derives from a man aged 18 to 29 with COVID-19, enrolled during active disease. V is TRBV7-9 and J is TRBJ1-6; D not certain. The CDR3 sequence is CASSLEQNSPLHF. CDR3 in DNA: TGTGCCAGCAGCTTAGAACAGAATTCACCCCTCCACTTT. The whole variable domain, filled in from reference TRBV7-9 and TRBJ1-6, reads DTGVSQNPRHKITKRGQNVTFRCDPISEHNRLYWYRQTLGQGPEFLTYFQNEAQLEKSRLLSDRFSAERPKGSFSTLEIQRTEQGDSAMYLCASSLEQNSPLHFGNGTRLTVT.